These T cell receptor beta chains were read from a single sample in a study of shared clonotypes between healthy human individuals. Generated by immunoSEQ multiplex PCR, the TCRdb table keeps only in-frame clones and is missing some. Altogether around 2,000,000 clones are present, less than 95% being singletons, with the ten largest covering 0.95% to 1.5%. The sample taken for sequencing was naive CD8+ T cells sorted from blood. These receptors were obtained from a man younger than 35 in good health. Both conserved end residues are part of each CDR3. The D gene is left open where the match is weak. Clone size is stated in some rows and not others, as once, few, many or a class when expanded.

J | size | D | V | length | CDR3 | DNA
TRBJ2-7 | once | TRBD2 | TRBV2 | 14 | CARKGLAGFNEQYF | TGTGCCAGAAAAGGGCTAGCGGGGTTCAACGAGCAGTACTTC
TRBJ2-3 | - | - | TRBV9 | 16 | CASSDRPAASTDTQYF | TGTGCCAGCAGCGACCGCCCAGCGGCTAGCACAGATACGCAGTATTTT
TRBJ2-7 | - | TRBD2 | TRBV27 | 14 | CASSWRGDTYEQYF | TGTGCCAGCAGCTGGCGGGGGGATACCTACGAGCAGTACTTC
TRBJ2-7 | - | - | TRBV4-1 | 15 | CASSPRDGGLYEQYF | TGCGCCAGCAGCCCCCGGGACGGCGGCCTCTACGAGCAGTACTTC
TRBJ2-3 | - | - | TRBV5-4 | 12 | CASSYNADTQYF | TGTGCCAGCAGCTATAATGCAGATACGCAGTATTTT
TRBJ2-7 | - | TRBD1 | TRBV9 | 15 | CASSVGTGGAREQYF | TGTGCCAGCAGCGTAGGGACAGGAGGAGCGAGGGAGCAGTACTTC
TRBJ2-3 | - | TRBD2 | TRBV6-1 | 17 | CASSEPWSGAPTDTQYF | TGTGCCAGCAGTGAACCCTGGAGCGGGGCCCCCACAGATACGCAGTATTTT
TRBJ1-2 | - | - | TRBV27 | 16 | CASSLWGQGPGYGYTF | TGTGCCAGCAGTTTATGGGGGCAGGGGCCCGGCTATGGCTACACCTTC
TRBJ2-2 | - | - | TRBV11-3 | 18 | CASSLDNLAGVNTGELFF | TGTGCCAGCAGCTTAGATAACTTAGCAGGGGTAAACACCGGGGAGCTGTTTTTT
TRBJ2-1 | - | - | TRBV6-5 | 12 | CASSYSGIEQFF | TGTGCCAGCAGTTACTCGGGGATAGAGCAGTTCTTC